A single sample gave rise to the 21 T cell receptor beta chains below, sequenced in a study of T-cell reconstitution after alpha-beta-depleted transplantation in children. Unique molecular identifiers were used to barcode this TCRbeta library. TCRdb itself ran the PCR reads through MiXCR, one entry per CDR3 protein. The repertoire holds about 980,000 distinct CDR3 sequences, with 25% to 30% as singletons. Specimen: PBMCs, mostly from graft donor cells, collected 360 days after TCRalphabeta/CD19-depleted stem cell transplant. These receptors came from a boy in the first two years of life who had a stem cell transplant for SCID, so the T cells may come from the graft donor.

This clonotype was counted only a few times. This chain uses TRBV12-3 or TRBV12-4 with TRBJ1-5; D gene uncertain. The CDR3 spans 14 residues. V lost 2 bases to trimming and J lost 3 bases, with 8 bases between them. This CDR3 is CASSLTGLNQPQHF. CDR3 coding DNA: TGTGCCAGCAGTTTAACCGGGCTCAATCAGCCCCAGCATTTT.

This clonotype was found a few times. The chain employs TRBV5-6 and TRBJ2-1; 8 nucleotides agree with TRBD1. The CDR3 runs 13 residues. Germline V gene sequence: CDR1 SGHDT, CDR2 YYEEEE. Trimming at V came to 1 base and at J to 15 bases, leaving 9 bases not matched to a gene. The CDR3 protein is CASSLYLGDRWFF. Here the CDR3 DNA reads TGTGCCAGCAGCTTGTACTTGGGGGACAGGTGGTTCTTC.

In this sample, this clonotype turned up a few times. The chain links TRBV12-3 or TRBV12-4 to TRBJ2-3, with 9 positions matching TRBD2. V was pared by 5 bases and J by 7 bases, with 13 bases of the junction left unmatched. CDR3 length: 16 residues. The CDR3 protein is CASSLGASGAMYTQYF. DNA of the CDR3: TGTGCCAGCAGTCTTGGGGCTAGCGGGGCTATGTATACGCAGTATTTT.

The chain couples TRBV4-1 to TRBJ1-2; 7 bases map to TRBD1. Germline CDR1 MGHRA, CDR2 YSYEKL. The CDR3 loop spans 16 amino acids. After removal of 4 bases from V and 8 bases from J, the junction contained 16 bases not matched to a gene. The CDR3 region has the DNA TGCGCCAGCAGCCCCGCCCTTAAGGGGGCGCCTGGGGGCTACACCTTC. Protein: CASSPALKGAPGGYTF.

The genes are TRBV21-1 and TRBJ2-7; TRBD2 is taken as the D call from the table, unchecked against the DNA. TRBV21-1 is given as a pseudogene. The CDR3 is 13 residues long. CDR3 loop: CASSNRLAYEQYF. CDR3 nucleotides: TGTGCCAGCAGCAATCGGCTAGCCTACGAGCAGTACTTC.

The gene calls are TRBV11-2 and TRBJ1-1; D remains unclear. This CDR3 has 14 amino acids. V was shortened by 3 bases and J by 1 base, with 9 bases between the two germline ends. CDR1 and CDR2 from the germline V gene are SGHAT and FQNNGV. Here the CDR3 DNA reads TGTGCCAGCAGCTTGACTGACGGGAACACTGAAGCTTTCTTT. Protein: CASSLTDGNTEAFF.

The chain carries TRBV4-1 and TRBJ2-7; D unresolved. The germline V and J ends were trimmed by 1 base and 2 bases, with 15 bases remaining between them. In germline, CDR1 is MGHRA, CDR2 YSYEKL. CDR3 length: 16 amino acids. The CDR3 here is CASSQGPGSVAYEQYF. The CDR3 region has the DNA TGCGCCAGCAGCCAAGGGCCCGGTTCCGTCGCCTACGAGCAGTACTTC.

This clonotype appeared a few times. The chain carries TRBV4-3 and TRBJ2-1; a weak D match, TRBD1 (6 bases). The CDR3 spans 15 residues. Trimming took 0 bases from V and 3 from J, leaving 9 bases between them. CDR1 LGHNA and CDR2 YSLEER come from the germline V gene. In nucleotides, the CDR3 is TGCGCCAGCAGCCAAGAAGGGGGTCACTACAATGAGCAGTTCTTC. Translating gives CASSQEGGHYNEQFF.

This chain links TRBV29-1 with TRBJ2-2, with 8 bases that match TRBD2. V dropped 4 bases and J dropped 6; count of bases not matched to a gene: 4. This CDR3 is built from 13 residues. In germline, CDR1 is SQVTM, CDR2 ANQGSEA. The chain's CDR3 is CSVGFGGAGELFF. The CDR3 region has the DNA TGCAGCGTTGGTTTCGGGGGGGCCGGGGAGCTGTTTTTT.

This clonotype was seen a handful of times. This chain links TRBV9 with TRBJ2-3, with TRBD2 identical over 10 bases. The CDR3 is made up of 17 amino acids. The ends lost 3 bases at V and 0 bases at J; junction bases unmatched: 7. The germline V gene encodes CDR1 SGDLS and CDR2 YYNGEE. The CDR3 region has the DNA TGTGCCAGCAGCGCGAACGTAGCGGGGGGAAGCACAGATACGCAGTATTTT. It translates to CASSANVAGGSTDTQYF.

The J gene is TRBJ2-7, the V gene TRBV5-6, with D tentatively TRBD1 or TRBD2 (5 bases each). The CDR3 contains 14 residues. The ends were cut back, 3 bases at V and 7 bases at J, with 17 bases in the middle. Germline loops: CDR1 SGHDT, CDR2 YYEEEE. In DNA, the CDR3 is TGTGCCAGCAGCTACGCCGGGACCCCGCGTGAGCAGTACTTC. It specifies CASSYAGTPREQYF. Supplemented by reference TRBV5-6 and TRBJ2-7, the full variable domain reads DAGVTQSPTHLIKTRGQQVTLRCSPKSGHDTVSWYQQALGQGPQFIFQYYEEEERQRGNFPDRFSGHQFPNYSSELNVNALLLGDSALYLCASSYAGTPREQYFGPGTRLTVT.

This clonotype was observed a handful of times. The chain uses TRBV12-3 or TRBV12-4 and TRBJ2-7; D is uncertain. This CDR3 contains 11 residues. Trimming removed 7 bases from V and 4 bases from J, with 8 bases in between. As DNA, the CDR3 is TGTGCCAGCACAATCGGTTACGAGCAGTACTTC. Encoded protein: CASTIGYEQYF.

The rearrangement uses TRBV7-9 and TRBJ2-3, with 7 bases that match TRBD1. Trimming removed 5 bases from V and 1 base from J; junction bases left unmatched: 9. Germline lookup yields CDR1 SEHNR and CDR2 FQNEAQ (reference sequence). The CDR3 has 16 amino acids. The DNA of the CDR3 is TGTGCCAGCAGCCCGAGACAGGGTTGGGGCACAGATACGCAGTATTTT. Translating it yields CASSPRQGWGTDTQYF. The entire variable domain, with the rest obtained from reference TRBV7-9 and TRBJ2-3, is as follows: DTGVSQNPRHKITKRGQNVTFRCDPISEHNRLYWYRQTLGQGPEFLTYFQNEAQLEKSRLLSDRFSAERPKGSFSTLEIQRTEQGDSAMYLCASSPRQGWGTDTQYFGPGTRLTVL.

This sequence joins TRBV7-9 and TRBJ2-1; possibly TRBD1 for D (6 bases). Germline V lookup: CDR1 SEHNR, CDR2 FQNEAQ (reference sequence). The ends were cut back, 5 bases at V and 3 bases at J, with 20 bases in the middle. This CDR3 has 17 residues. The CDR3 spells CASSRGQNGPGYNEQFF. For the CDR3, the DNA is TGTGCCAGCAGCCGCGGACAGAATGGACCCGGCTACAATGAGCAGTTCTTC. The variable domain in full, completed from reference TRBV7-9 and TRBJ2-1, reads DTGVSQNPRHKITKRGQNVTFRCDPISEHNRLYWYRQTLGQGPEFLTYFQNEAQLEKSRLLSDRFSAERPKGSFSTLEIQRTEQGDSAMYLCASSRGQNGPGYNEQFFGPGTRLTVL.

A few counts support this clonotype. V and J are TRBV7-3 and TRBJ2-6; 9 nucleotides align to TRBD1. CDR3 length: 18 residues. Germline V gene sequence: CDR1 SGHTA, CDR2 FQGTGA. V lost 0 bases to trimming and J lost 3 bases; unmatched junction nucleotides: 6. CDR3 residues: CASSLTPQGAGGANVLTF. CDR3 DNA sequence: TGTGCCAGCAGCTTAACCCCACAGGGGGCCGGTGGGGCCAACGTCCTGACTTTC. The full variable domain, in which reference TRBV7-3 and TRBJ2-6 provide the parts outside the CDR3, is GAGVSQTPSNKVTEKGKYVELRCDPISGHTALYWYRQSLGQGPEFLIYFQGTGAADDSGLPNDRFFAVRPEGSVSTLKIQRTERGDSAVYLCASSLTPQGAGGANVLTFGAGSRLTVL.

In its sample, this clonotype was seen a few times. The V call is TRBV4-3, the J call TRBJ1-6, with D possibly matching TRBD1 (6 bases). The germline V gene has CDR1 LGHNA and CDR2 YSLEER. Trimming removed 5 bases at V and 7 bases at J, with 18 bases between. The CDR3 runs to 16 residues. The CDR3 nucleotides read TGCGCCAGCAGCAGGAGGGGCGACAGGACCAATTCACCCCTCCACTTT. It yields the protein CASSRRGDRTNSPLHF.

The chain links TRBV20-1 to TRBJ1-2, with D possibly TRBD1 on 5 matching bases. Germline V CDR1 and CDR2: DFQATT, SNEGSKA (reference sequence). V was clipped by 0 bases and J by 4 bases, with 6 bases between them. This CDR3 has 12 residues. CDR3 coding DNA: TGCAGTGCTAGAGATCAGGGCTATGGCTACACCTTC. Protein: CSARDQGYGYTF.

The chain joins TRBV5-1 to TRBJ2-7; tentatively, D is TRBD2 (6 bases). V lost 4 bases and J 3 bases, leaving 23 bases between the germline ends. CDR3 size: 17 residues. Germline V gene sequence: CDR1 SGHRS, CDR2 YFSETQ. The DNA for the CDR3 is TGCGCCAGCAGCCCCCGAGGAGGAGGGGCTGACTACTACGAGCAGTACTTC. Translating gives CASSPRGGGADYYEQYF.

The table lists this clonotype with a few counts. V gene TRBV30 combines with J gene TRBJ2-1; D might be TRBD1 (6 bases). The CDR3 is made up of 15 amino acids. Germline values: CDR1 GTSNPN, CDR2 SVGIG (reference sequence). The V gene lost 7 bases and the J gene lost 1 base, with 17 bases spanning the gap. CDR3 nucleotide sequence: TGTGCCTCGGAACTACAGGGTTTTTCCTACAATGAGCAGTTCTTC. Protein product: CASELQGFSYNEQFF.

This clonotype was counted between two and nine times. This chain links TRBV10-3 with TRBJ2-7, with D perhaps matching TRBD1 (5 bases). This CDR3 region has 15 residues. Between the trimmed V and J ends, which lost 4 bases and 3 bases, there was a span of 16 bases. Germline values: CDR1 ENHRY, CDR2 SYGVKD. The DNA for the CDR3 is TGTGCCATCAGTGGCTTCGGAAGGGGTGACTACGAGCAGTACTTC. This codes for CAISGFGRGDYEQYF.

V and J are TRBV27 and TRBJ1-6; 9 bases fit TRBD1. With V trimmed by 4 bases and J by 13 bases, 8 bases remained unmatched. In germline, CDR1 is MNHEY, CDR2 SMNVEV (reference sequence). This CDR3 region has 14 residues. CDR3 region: CASSSTGGFAPLHF. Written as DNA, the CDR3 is TGTGCCAGCAGTTCTACAGGGGGCTTTGCGCCCCTCCACTTT.